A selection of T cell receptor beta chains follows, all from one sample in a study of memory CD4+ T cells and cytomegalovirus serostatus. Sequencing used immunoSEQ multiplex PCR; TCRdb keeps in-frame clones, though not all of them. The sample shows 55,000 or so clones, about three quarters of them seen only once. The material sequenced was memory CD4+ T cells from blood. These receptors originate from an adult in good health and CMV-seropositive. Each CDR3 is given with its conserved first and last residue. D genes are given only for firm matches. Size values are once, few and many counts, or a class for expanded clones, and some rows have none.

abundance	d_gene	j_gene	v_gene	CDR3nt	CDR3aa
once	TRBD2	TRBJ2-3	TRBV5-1	TGCGCCAGCTCGACCGGAGCGGGGGGCCGTAGCACAGATACGCAGTATTTT	CASSTGAGGRSTDTQYF
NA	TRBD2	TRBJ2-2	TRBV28	TGTGCCAGCAGTTCGACTAGCGGATGGGAGGGGGAGCTGTTTTTT	CASSSTSGWEGELFF
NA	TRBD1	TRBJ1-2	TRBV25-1	TGTGCCAGCAGTGAAACCCACAGGGGGAACTATGGCTACACCTTC	CASSETHRGNYGYTF
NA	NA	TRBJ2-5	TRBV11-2	TGTGCCAGCAGCTTAGATCGGGAGACCCAGTACTTC	CASSLDRETQYF
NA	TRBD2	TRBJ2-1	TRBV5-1	TGCGCCAGCAGCTATTACAGCGGGAGGGCCGCCGCCAATGAGCAGTTCTTC	CASSYYSGRAAANEQFF
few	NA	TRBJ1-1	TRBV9	TGTGCCAGCAGTCGTACAGGGAACACTGAAGCTTTCTTT	CASSRTGNTEAFF
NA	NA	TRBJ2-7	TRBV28	TGTGCCAGCACCGGGGGACAGAGGAGCTCCTACGAGCAGTACTTC	CASTGGQRSSYEQYF
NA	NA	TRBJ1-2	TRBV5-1	TGCGCCAGCAGCTTGGTCACTAACTATGGCTACACCTTC	CASSLVTNYGYTF
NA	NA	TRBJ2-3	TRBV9	TGTGCCAGCAGCGTAGCTGTTCGGGGGCAGGGTACGCAGTATTTT	CASSVAVRGQGTQYF
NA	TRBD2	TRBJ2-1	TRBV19	TGTGCCAGTAGTCCGCTAAGGGCGGGAGGGCGGGATGAGCAGTTCTTC	CASSPLRAGGRDEQFF
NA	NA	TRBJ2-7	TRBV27	TGTGCCAGCAGTTCGAACAGGGTATCCTACGAGCAGTACTTC	CASSSNRVSYEQYF